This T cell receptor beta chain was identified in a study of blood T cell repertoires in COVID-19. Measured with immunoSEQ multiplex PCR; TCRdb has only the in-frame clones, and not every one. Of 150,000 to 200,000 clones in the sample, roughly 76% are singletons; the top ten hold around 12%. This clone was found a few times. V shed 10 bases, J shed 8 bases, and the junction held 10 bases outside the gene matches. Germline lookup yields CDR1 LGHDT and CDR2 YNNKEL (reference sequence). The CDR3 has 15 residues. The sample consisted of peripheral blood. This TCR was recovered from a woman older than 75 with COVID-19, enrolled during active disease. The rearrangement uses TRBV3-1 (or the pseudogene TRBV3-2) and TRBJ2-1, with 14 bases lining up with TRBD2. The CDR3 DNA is TGTGCCACCCAACCGGGACTAGCGGGAGTATATGAGCAGTTCTTC. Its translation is CATQPGLAGVYEQFF.